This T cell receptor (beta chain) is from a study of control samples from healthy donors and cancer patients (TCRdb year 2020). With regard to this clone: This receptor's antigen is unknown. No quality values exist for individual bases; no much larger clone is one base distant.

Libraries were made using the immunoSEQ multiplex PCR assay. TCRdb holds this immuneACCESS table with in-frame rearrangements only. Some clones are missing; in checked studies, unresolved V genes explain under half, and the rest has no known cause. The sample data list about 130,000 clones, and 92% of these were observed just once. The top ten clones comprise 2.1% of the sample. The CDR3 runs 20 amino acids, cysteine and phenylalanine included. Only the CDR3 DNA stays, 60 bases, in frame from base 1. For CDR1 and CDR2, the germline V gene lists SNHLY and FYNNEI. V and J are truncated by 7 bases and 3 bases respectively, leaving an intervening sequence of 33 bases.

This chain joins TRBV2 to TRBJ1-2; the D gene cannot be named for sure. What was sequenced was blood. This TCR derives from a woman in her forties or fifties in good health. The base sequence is TGTGCCAGCATTTTCTTAACCCCCATTTTTGGACGGACGGGGTACTATGGCTACACCTTC. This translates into CASIFLTPIFGRTGYYGYTF.